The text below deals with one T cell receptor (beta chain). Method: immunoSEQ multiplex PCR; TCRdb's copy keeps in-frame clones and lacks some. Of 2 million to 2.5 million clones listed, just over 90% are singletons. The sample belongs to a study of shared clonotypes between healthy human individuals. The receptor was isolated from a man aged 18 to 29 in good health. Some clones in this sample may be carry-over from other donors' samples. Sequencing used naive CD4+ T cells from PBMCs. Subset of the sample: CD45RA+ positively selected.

The CDR3: CASSPGTSGRAFYEQYF. The CDR3 DNA follows: TGTGCCAGCAGCCCCGGGACTAGCGGGAGGGCCTTTTACGAGCAGTACTTC. The V call is TRBV7-9, the J call TRBJ2-7; 16 nucleotides match TRBD2. This CDR3 comprises 17 residues. Germline V gene data show CDR1 as SEHNR and CDR2 as FQNEAQ (reference sequence). With V trimmed by 5 bases and J by 4 bases, 8 bases remained unmatched.